This T cell receptor beta chain comes out of a study of vaccination effects on CD4 cells after COVID-19. Turning to the study itself: In the ViraFEST assay, antigen-specific CD4+ clonotypes were identified by expansion after peptide-pool stimulation. Wells of roughly 2 million PBMC each were grown with 7.5 to 10 IU/ml IL-2 and about 9.6 ug/ml peptides.

Some clones are missing from TCRdb's copy, which holds only in-frame ones; the method was immunoSEQ multiplex PCR. The table records tens of thousands of clones, roughly four fifths of them present only once. The culture ran for roughly 10 days before CD4+ T cells were isolated. The cohort was immunized with two doses of either the BNT162b2 or mRNA-1273 vaccine. A word on this clone: Its antigen is currently unknown.

Trimming cost V 5 bases and J 4 bases, with 15 bases left between them. The CDR3 length is 14 residues. Per germline, CDR1 MNHNS and CDR2 SASEGT. The sample consisted of CD4+ T cells from PBMCs cultured without peptide, taken after COVID-19 vaccination. The receptor was derived from a human donor who received a COVID-19 vaccine. The chain recombines TRBV6-1 with TRBJ2-7; tentative D call: TRBD1 (6 bases). The CDR3 region has the DNA TGTGCCAGCAGTCATGGACAGTTGGGGTACGAGCAGTACGTC. Translated, it gives CASSHGQLGYEQYV.